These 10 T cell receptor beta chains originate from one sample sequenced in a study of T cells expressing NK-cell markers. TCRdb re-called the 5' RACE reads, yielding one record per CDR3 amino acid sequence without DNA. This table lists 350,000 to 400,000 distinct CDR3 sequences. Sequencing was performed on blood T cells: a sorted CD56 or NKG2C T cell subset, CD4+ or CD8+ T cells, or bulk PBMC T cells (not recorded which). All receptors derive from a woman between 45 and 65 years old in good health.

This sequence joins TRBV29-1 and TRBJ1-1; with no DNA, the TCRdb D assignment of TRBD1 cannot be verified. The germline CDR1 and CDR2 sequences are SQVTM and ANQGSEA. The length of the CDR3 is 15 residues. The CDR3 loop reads CSVAGTRGGNTEAFF.

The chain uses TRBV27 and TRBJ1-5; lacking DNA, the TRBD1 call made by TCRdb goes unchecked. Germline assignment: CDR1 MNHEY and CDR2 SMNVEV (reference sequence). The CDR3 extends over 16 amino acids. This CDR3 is CASSRAYPNPDQPQHF.

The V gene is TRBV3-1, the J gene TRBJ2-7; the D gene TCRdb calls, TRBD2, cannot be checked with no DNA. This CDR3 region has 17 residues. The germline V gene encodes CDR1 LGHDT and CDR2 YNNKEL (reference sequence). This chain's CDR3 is CASSQSFQGRPVNEQYF.

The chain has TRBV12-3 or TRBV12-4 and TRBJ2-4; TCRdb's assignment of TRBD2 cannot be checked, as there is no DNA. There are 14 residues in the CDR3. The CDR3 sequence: CASSVGGGVNIQYF.

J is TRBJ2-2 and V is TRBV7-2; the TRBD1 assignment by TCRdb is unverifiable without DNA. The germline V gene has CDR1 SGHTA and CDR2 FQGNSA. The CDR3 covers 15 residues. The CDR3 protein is CASSLRDGYTGELFF.

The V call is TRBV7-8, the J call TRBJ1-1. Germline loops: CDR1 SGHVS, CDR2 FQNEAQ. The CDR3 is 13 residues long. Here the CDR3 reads CASTQGGNTEAFF.

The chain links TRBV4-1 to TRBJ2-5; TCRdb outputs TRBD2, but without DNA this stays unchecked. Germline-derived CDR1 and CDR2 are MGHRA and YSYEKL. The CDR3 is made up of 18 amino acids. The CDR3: CASSQDLSLADQQETQYF.

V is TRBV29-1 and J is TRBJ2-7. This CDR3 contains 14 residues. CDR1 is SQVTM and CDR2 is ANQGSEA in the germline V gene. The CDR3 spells CSVEVERVPYEQYF.

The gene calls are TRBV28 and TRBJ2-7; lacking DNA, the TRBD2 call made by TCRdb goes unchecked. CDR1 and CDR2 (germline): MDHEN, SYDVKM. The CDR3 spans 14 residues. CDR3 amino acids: CASSLGTSTYEQYF.

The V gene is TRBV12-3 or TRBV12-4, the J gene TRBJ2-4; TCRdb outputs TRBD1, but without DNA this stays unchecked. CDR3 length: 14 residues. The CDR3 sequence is CASSLGDGKNIQYF.